This T cell receptor (beta chain) stems from a study of cytomegalovirus exposure and HLA in healthy donors. In regard to this clone: Its antigen is not identified.

CDR1 is SNHLY, CDR2 FYNNEI, per germline. The CDR3 is made up of 13 amino acids. Trimming removed 8 bases at V and 3 bases at J, with 11 bases between. 13 Jbeta primers and 60 Vbeta primers were used for the PCR. Method: immunoSEQ multiplex PCR; TCRdb's copy keeps in-frame clones and lacks some. Of about 130,000 clones in the sample, approximately 77% are singletons; the top ten hold about 1.4%. Overall study results and limits: A link between a missense DCLRE1C variant and TCR beta V- and J-gene trimming emerged from a later analysis.

Source material: PBMCs. The TCR sequence derives from a woman aged 40 to 50 in good health and CMV-seronegative. V gene TRBV2 combines with J gene TRBJ1-5, with D hard to call. Written as DNA, the CDR3 is TGTGCCAGCTCATTACAGATCAATCAGCCCCAGCATTTT. It encodes CASSLQINQPQHF.